Listed here is a single TCR beta chain. This clonotype was counted between two and nine times. Its binding antigen is unknown. No much larger clonotype is one base removed from it; base qualities were not supplied. The library was prepared using 5' RACE. Sequenced using an Illumina HiSeq 2500. A second PCR of roughly 7 to 11 cycles was performed with a sample-barcoded 5' primer and a J-beta primer mix. A unique molecular identifier was introduced onto each TCR beta cDNA molecule by a template-switch 5' adaptor carrying 12 random nucleotides. Each sample yielded at least 3 million CDR3-containing paired-end reads. First-strand cDNA synthesis was performed from all RNA using the Mint cDNA synthesis kit, with priming by a TRBC-specific oligonucleotide. Following uracil-DNA glycosylase treatment, a first 18-cycle PCR with universal primers M1SS and BC2_uni_R was performed on all cDNA. Per the original workflow: For normalization, 1 million high-quality reads were randomly selected from each sample, with every read carrying a distinct molecular identifier. Reads sharing molecular identifiers were discarded rather than binned into consensus sequences. MiTCR, with a Q25 quality threshold and the strictest error-elimination algorithm, was used for CDR3 identification, clonotype clustering and error correction. A nonparametric unseen species model with Euler transformation was used to estimate lower-bound total TCR beta diversity. TCRdb handled the public reads itself, with Q25 trimming in fastp and clone calling in MiXCR, and kept productive beta chains. Each entry merges the rows of one CDR3 protein and shows their most common DNA and genes. TCRdb, not the authors, supplied the V and J calls. A total of hundreds of thousands of distinct CDR3 sequences appear in this sample, under 40% of them only once. Together, the top ten hold 13% of the sample.

The data were taken from a study of blood T cells in healthy people across ages (dated by TCRdb to the mid-2010s). Study-level background: In model experiments, template switching captured roughly one uniquely barcoded TCR beta cDNA molecule for every two T cells. The study measured age-related changes in TCR beta repertoire diversity using deep sequencing normalized with unique cDNA molecular identifiers. Four age groups were formed from the donors: young (average 16 years), middle-aged (around 37), aged (62) and long-lived (roughly 81). Donors of different ages were randomly distributed across sequencing lanes to avoid experimental bias. Two additional independent replicas of 1 million unique cDNA reads from the same blood draw were analyzed for two donors (one aged 18 to 30 and one aged 80 or older).

V is shortened by 5 bases, J by 7 bases, and the region joining them spans 11 bases. CDR1 SGHTA and CDR2 FQGNSA were looked up in the germline V gene. Including cysteine and phenylalanine, the CDR3 has 13 amino acids. Only the CDR3 DNA is retained, 39 bases long and in frame from the first base. The roughly 39 donors, aged roughly 6 to 95 years, were systemically healthy Caucasian individuals from Russia. Roughly 10 milliliters of peripheral blood were collected from each donor into EDTA-treated Vacutainer tubes. PBMCs were isolated by Ficoll-Paque density-gradient centrifugation, with at least 6.5 million obtained per sample. Trizol reagent was used to extract total RNA from the PBMCs, yielding at least 6 micrograms per sample. Naive CD45RAhigh/CD27high T cell percentages were measured by flow cytometry on a PBMC aliquot from every donor. Findings and caveats that apply to the study as a whole: Observed TCR beta diversity per million T cells fell roughly linearly with age, and a significant reduction was already apparent by age roughly 41. Conclusive comparison of naive and antigen-experienced compartments was prevented by the profiling of bulk unsorted PBMCs. Total diversity estimates from one million sequenced T cells were considered lower bounds and underestimates. Because the CMV infection status of the donors was unknown, age-related changes in expanded clonotypes may potentially have been confounded. A strong correlation was found between observed TCR beta diversity and the percentage of naive T cells measured by flow cytometry. The long-lived group showed more naive CD4+ T cells, fewer expanded clones and increased TCR diversity than the aged group, suggesting age selection.

The TCR comes from a man younger than 35 in good health. Source material: blood. The chain joins TRBV7-2 to TRBJ2-2; the D gene lacks a confident call. The CDR3 protein is CASSLELGGELFF. At the DNA level, the sequence is TGTGCCAGCAGCCTAGAACTGGGCGGGGAGCTGTTTTTT.